The 5 T cell receptor beta chains reported below all come from one sample, sequenced in a study of post-analysis software for immune sequencing data. General observations from the study: Roughly five TRBV segments appeared more often in patients than in controls, and TRBV5-6, TRBV5-1 and TRBV20-1 were among these.

These TCRs are of unknown antigen specificity. Unique-molecular-identifier-tagged TCR beta cDNA libraries were used. TCRdb redid the calling of the PCR reads with MiXCR, one entry per CDR3 protein. The data show 750,000 to 950,000 distinct CDR3 sequences, under 70% seen once. Sequenced material: blood. These receptors all come from a girl aged 10-17 years with multiple sclerosis.

The J gene is TRBJ1-1, the V gene TRBV7-3, with 7 positions matching TRBD1. With 6 bases clipped from V and 1 base from J, the junction kept 8 bases outside the gene matches. This CDR3 spans 15 amino acids. Germline lookup yields CDR1 SGHTA and CDR2 FQGTGA. This CDR3 is CASRPGGPGNTEAFF. The CDR3 DNA reads TGTGCCAGCAGACCAGGGGGTCCGGGGAACACTGAAGCTTTCTTT.

A few counts support this clonotype. The genes are TRBV12-3 or TRBV12-4 and TRBJ2-5; 11 nucleotides align to TRBD2. The trim removed 6 bases at V and 7 bases at J, leaving 4 bases unmatched. The CDR3 consists of 13 residues. CDR3 amino acids: CASSLTSGATQYF. In DNA form, the CDR3 reads TGTGCCAGCAGCCTGACTAGCGGGGCGACCCAGTACTTC.

The chain joins TRBV6-1 to TRBJ1-1; D unclear. The CDR3 consists of 14 residues. V gave up 10 bases and J gave up 0 bases, with 15 bases separating them. The germline V gene encodes CDR1 MNHNS and CDR2 SASEGT. CDR3: CAISQGVMNTEAFF. In nucleotides, the CDR3 is TGTGCCATCTCGCAAGGCGTCATGAACACTGAAGCTTTCTTT.

In this sample, this clonotype turned up a few times. The rearrangement links TRBV2 to TRBJ2-5; D gene uncertain. Germline lookup yields CDR1 SNHLY and CDR2 FYNNEI. Trimming removed 1 base at V and 5 bases at J, with 5 bases between. The length of the CDR3 is 12 residues. This chain's CDR3 is CASSEVAETQYF. DNA for the CDR3: TGTGCCAGCAGTGAAGTTGCGGAGACCCAGTACTTC.

The chain combines TRBV29-1 with TRBJ2-5; possibly TRBD2 for D (6 bases). Germline CDR1 and CDR2: SQVTM and ANQGSEA. The CDR3 extends over 15 amino acids. The V end was cut by 3 bases, the J end by 1 base, with 15 bases between. The CDR3 sequence is CSVELVFGGQETQYF. The CDR3 region has the DNA TGCAGCGTTGAGTTAGTGTTCGGGGGCCAAGAGACCCAGTACTTC.